These 14 T cell receptor beta chains share one sample of origin, sequenced in a study of cytomegalovirus exposure and HLA in healthy donors. Primers for the PCR totalled 60 Vbeta and 13 Jbeta. The data were produced by immunoSEQ multiplex PCR, yet TCRdb's version contains in-frame clones alone and is incomplete. This sample has approximately 130,000 clones, with around four fifths found just once. The sample comprised PBMCs. The receptors here all came from a boy between 10 and 17 years old in good health and CMV-seronegative.

This chain uses TRBV6-5 with TRBJ1-3; TRBD1 aligns across 9 bases. Per germline, CDR1 MNHEY and CDR2 SVGAGI. This CDR3 is built from 13 residues. The V and J ends lost 10 bases and 8 bases, in that order; junction bases with no gene match: 9. The CDR3 loop reads CATTPWTGDTIYF. CDR3 nucleotides: TGTGCCACCACTCCCTGGACAGGGGACACCATATATTTT.

The rearrangement links TRBV19 to TRBJ2-1; D ambiguous. The CDR3 is made up of 14 amino acids. V lost 0 bases to trimming and J lost 6 bases, with 9 bases between them. The V gene's germline CDR1 is LNHDA and CDR2 SQIVND (reference sequence). The CDR3 is CASSIENGPNEQFF. The CDR3 DNA reads as TGTGCCAGTAGTATAGAGAATGGCCCCAATGAGCAGTTCTTC.

The genes are TRBV27 and TRBJ2-2, with unresolved D. Germline-derived CDR1 and CDR2 are MNHEY and SMNVEV (reference sequence). The CDR3 is made up of 21 amino acids. V lost 2 bases and J 5 bases, leaving 30 bases between the germline ends. The CDR3 coding sequence is TGTGCCAGCAGTTTAAATTGTATTGGATGGTTTTGGTTACAGTGGACCGGGGAGCTGTTTTTT. This gives the protein CASSLNCIGWFWLQWTGELFF.

The chain uses TRBV10-3 and TRBJ2-5; 9 positions agree with TRBD2. The trim removed 11 bases at V and 5 bases at J, leaving 9 bases unmatched. This CDR3 region has 13 residues. Germline V gene sequence: CDR1 ENHRY, CDR2 SYGVKD. The CDR3 DNA is TGTGCCGTTGGTATGGCGGGAGGGGAGACCCAGTACTTC. It specifies CAVGMAGGETQYF.

J is TRBJ2-7 and V is TRBV5-6; D possibly corresponds to TRBD1 (5 bases). V was trimmed by 0 bases and J by 1 base, leaving 5 bases between them. Germline loops: CDR1 SGHDT, CDR2 YYEEEE. This CDR3 comprises 13 residues. The CDR3 region is CASSLGQSYEQYF. The CDR3 DNA is TGTGCCAGCAGCTTGGGACAGTCCTACGAGCAGTACTTC.

The chain has TRBV6-5 and TRBJ1-2; D is unclear. Germline CDR1 MNHEY, CDR2 SVGAGI. The CDR3 extends over 13 amino acids. V lost 4 bases, J lost 8 bases, and 14 bases lay in between. The CDR3 sequence: CASSFSGRAGYTF. DNA for the CDR3: TGTGCCAGCAGTTTCTCGGGCCGAGCCGGCTACACCTTC.

V usage is TRBV4-2 and J usage is TRBJ2-7, with 11 positions matching TRBD2. V trimming: 4 bases; J trimming: 7 bases; junction bases outside the gene matches: 6. CDR1 and CDR2 from the germline V gene are LGHNA and YNFKEQ. The CDR3 is 14 residues long. The CDR3 here is CASSPTRLAGEQYF. The CDR3 bases are TGTGCCAGCAGCCCTACAAGACTAGCGGGAGAGCAGTACTTC.

The V gene is TRBV30, the J gene TRBJ1-3, with 10 nucleotides matching TRBD1. V trimming: 3 bases; J trimming: 2 bases; junction bases outside the gene matches: 4. The germline V gene encodes CDR1 GTSNPN and CDR2 SVGIG (reference sequence). The CDR3 runs to 15 residues. CDR3 sequence: CAWRDRGDPGNTIYF. DNA for the CDR3: TGTGCCTGGAGGGACAGGGGGGACCCTGGAAACACCATATATTTT.

This sequence joins TRBV20-1 and TRBJ2-5; D ambiguous. The V end lost 6 bases, the J end lost 2 bases, and 4 bases lay between the germline ends. In germline, CDR1 is DFQATT, CDR2 SNEGSKA (reference sequence). This CDR3 has 10 residues. The CDR3 DNA reads as TGCAGTGCCCCTCAAGAGACCCAGTACTTC. Amino acid sequence: CSAPQETQYF.

V is TRBV6-5 and J is TRBJ1-2; no reliable D call. The germline gives CDR1 MNHEY, CDR2 SVGAGI. CDR3 length equals 14 residues. The V end lost 5 bases, the J end lost 4 bases, and 14 bases lay between the germline ends. CDR3 amino acids: CASSARGAGYGYTF. DNA of the CDR3: TGTGCCAGCAGTGCCCGCGGCGCCGGCTATGGCTACACCTTC.

The V call is TRBV7-9, the J call TRBJ1-5, with a possible D match to TRBD1 (5 bases). Germline CDR1 SEHNR, CDR2 FQNEAQ (reference sequence). The CDR3 spans 14 residues. V dropped 5 bases and J dropped 6 bases, with 14 bases sitting between them. The CDR3 region is CASSLDSMSQPQHF. The DNA for the CDR3 is TGTGCCAGCAGCCTCGACAGTATGAGTCAGCCCCAGCATTTT.

The chain has TRBV27 and TRBJ1-5; 7 nucleotides align to TRBD1. J was trimmed by 6 bases and V by 4 bases; bases with no gene match: 3. The CDR3 runs to 13 residues. CDR1 MNHEY and CDR2 SMNVEV come from the germline V gene (reference sequence). The CDR3 DNA follows: TGTGCCAGCAGTTACAGGGGCTCTCAGCCCCAGCATTTT. It is translated as CASSYRGSQPQHF.

This clone was recorded once. The chain joins TRBV6-1 to TRBJ1-5; TRBD1 agrees at 10 bases. The germline gives CDR1 MNHNS, CDR2 SASEGT. The CDR3 extends over 14 amino acids. V shed 6 bases and J 3 bases; nucleotides not matched to a gene: 2. In DNA, the CDR3 is TGTGCCAGCAGGGGGACAGGGGTCAATCAGCCCCAGCATTTT. The encoded protein is CASRGTGVNQPQHF.

This sequence joins TRBV7-9 and TRBJ2-7, with D uncertain. The CDR3 covers 14 residues. V was pared by 4 bases and J by 2 bases, with 12 bases between. Germline V gene data show CDR1 as SEHNR and CDR2 as FQNEAQ (reference sequence). The CDR3 reads CASSSITRPYEQYF. As DNA, the CDR3 is TGTGCCAGCAGCTCAATTACGAGGCCCTACGAGCAGTACTTC. The full variable domain, with the rest looked up from reference TRBV7-9 and TRBJ2-7, is DTGVSQNPRHKITKRGQNVTFRCDPISEHNRLYWYRQTLGQGPEFLTYFQNEAQLEKSRLLSDRFSAERPKGSFSTLEIQRTEQGDSAMYLCASSSITRPYEQYFGPGTRLTVT.